This T cell receptor (beta chain) was sequenced for a study of CD8+CD57+ T cells in acquired aplastic anemia listed by TCRdb under 2018. Some background on the complete study: On average, sorted CD4+ and CD8+ cells yielded around 3.4 ug of extracted DNA, with a range of 0.2 to 27.4 ug. CD8+CD57+ expansion was defined as a frequency above the mean frequency observed in healthy subjects.

Genomic DNA served as template for TCR beta VDJ combination and CDR3 sequence profiling. TCR repertoire sequencing was run on an Illumina HiSeq 2000. As for the original processing: TRBV/TRBJ rearrangement plots, CDR3 size and DJ length profiles, and Simpson's diversity index were used to evaluate the repertoires. Whichever DNA sequence was most abundant in the deep sequencing data was defined as the immunodominant clone. CDR3 amino acid sequences were screened for sharing across subjects and compared with published repertoires and the VDJdb database. The public sequencing data were trimmed at Q25 with fastp and processed into clonotypes with MiXCR by TCRdb, which kept only in-frame beta chains. Rows with one shared CDR3 protein collapse into an entry with the most common genes and DNA. It is TCRdb's table, rather than the study itself, that gives the V and J calls and clone size. Within this sample are 100,000 to 150,000 distinct CDR3 sequences, with approximately 50% of them counted one time only. Roughly 30% of the sample rests with the top ten.

This clonotype was found a few times. The specificity of this receptor is unknown. One base away there is no much larger clone; base qualities are not given. Broader findings and caveats from the paper: Twenty-nine CD8+ CDR3 sequences were found to be shared between patients and controls, but these sequences appeared to be highly expressed in patients and within the immunodominant clones of the patients. CD8+ Simpson's diversity did not differ significantly between patients and healthy controls (P=0.060).

Expansion of CD8+CD57+ cells had been shown by flow cytometry in the patients chosen for sequencing. All patients had severe acquired aplastic anemia diagnosed by International Study of Aplastic Anemia and Agranulocytosis and Camitta criteria. At the time blood was sampled, none of the patients had received any therapy. In this study, sorted CD4+ and CD8+ T cells from the blood of healthy subjects and of severe aplastic anemia patients had their TCR repertoires deep-sequenced. Patients were enrolled under clinicaltrials.gov protocols 00001620, 01623167, 00001397, 00071045, 00081523 and 00961064 in the USA. Ficoll-Paque density gradient centrifugation was used to isolate peripheral blood mononuclear cells. Before DNA extraction, CD4+ and CD8+ T cells were sorted with FACS or magnetic beads. This TCR derives from a human donor with aplastic anemia. The sequenced sample consisted of sorted CD4+, CD8+, or CD8+CD57+ T cells (not recorded which) from PBMCs.

The DNA reads as follows: TGTGCCAGCAGTTTCGCGTCAATTCAACCCCTCCACTTT. Translated, this gives CASSFASIQPLHF. Here the chain combines TRBV12-3 or TRBV12-4 and TRBJ1-6; the D segment cannot be called with confidence. Taken from cysteine to phenylalanine, the CDR3 has 13 residues. Only CDR3 DNA remains: 39 bases, in frame from the first base. V is reduced by 3 bases and J by 12 bases, leaving a spacing of 12 bases between them.